What follows is one T cell receptor beta chain and its context. Antigen: not known. For TCR beta, libraries came from iRepertoire HTBI primers and Arm-PCR of CDR3 regions. In the original processing: From all samples, identification returned some 15 TRBJ and 60 to 80 TRBV segments. TCRdb redid the calling of the multiplex PCR reads with MiXCR, one entry per CDR3 protein. The V and J calls were not made by the authors but by TCRdb's processing. Seen here are 400,000 to 500,000 distinct CDR3 sequences, under 15% observed once, and the top ten hold about a sixth. The ends lost 3 bases at V and 6 bases at J; junction bases unmatched: 4. The CDR3 is 14 residues long. Time point indicated: newly diagnosed GD, antithyroid drugs for less than 3 months. PBMC-derived RNA was used for the TCR library. The authors drew approximately 8.1 milliliters of peripheral blood into EDTA tubes. The sample belongs to a study of regulatory T cells in long-lasting Graves disease. Whole-study findings and limits: With under 3,500 shared public clonotypes, persistent patients exceeded new patients, who shared more than 900.

The data also belong to a second study, concerning T cells in Graves' hyperthyroidism and ophthalmopathy.

This receptor was taken from a woman under 40 with Graves disease. The chain has TRBV12-3 or TRBV12-4 and TRBJ1-2, with 10 bases fitting TRBD1. Here the sequenced sample was peripheral blood mononuclear cells (PBMCs), taken at new diagnosis, from a patient treated with antithyroid drugs. CDR3 coding DNA: TGTGCCAGCAGTTTGTGGGACAGGGGTAATGGCTACACCTTC. It specifies CASSLWDRGNGYTF.